The rows below give T cell receptor beta chains drawn from one sample of a study of PD-1 blockade in classical Hodgkin lymphoma. The method was immunoSEQ multiplex PCR; TCRdb's version includes in-frame clones alone and lacks a portion of them. Of 120,000 to 150,000 clones listed, just under 80% are singletons. The input for sequencing was peripheral blood mononuclear cells (PBMCs), taken before the second cycle of nivolumab. The receptors come from a human donor with classical Hodgkin lymphoma. Both conserved end residues are part of each CDR3. The D gene is left open where the match is weak. For some rows the clone size is stated as once, few or many, or as a class when expanded; others skip it.

CASRATGLHEQFF	TGTGCCAGCAGGGCCACGGGGCTCCATGAGCAGTTCTTC	TRBJ2-1	TRBV6-6	NA	13	NA
CASSLDTSVGTQYF	TGCGCCAGCAGCTTGGACACTAGCGTGGGGACCCAGTACTTC	TRBJ2-5	TRBV5-1	few	14	TRBD2
CASSPGQPNEKLFF	TGTGCCAGCTCACCGGGACAGCCTAATGAAAAACTGTTTTTT	TRBJ1-4	TRBV18	once	14	TRBD1
CASSLVQEIGEFF	TGTGCCAGCAGCTTAGTACAGGAGATTGGAGAGTTCTTC	TRBJ2-1	TRBV7-9	NA	13	NA
CASGTGGMYEKLFF	TGTGCCAGCGGGACAGGGGGCATGTATGAAAAACTGTTTTTT	TRBJ1-4	TRBV6-1	NA	14	TRBD1
CSVAGQGGYYGYTF	TGCAGCGTCGCTGGACAGGGCGGGTACTATGGCTACACCTTC	TRBJ1-2	TRBV29-1	NA	14	TRBD1
CASSENLGQGAFGYTF	TGTGCCAGCAGTGAAAACCTCGGACAGGGGGCTTTTGGCTACACCTTC	TRBJ1-2	TRBV28	NA	16	TRBD1
CASSSPAGGSNEQYF	TGTGCCAGCAGTAGTCCAGCGGGAGGGTCTAACGAGCAGTACTTC	TRBJ2-7	TRBV28	NA	15	TRBD2
CASSSTGGFTYEQYF	TGTGCCAGCAGCTCTACGGGGGGTTTTACCTACGAGCAGTACTTC	TRBJ2-7	TRBV11-2	few	15	TRBD2
CASSYSTSTNEKLFF	TGTGCCAGCAGTTACTCGACTTCAACTAATGAAAAACTGTTTTTT	TRBJ1-4	TRBV6-5	few	15	NA
CASSYSLATTDTQYF	TGTGCCAGCAGTTACTCGCTAGCGACCACAGATACGCAGTATTTT	TRBJ2-3	TRBV6-5	NA	15	NA
CASSSRGGSYEQYF	TGTGCCAGCAGCTCCAGGGGAGGCTCCTACGAGCAGTACTTC	TRBJ2-7	TRBV13	NA	14	NA
CASSDGEFLEQFF	TGTGCCAGCAGTGACGGGGAGTTTTTGGAGCAGTTCTTC	TRBJ2-1	TRBV6-4	NA	13	NA
CASSLRGSGYEQYF	TGTGCCAGCAGCTTACGCGGGAGTGGGTACGAGCAGTACTTC	TRBJ2-7	TRBV13	NA	14	TRBD2
CASSFGPDGNTGELFF	TGTGCCAGCAGCTTCGGACCGGACGGAAACACCGGGGAGCTGTTTTTT	TRBJ2-2	TRBV9	NA	16	NA
CASSPLAGPSTDTQYF	TGCGCCAGCAGCCCGTTAGCGGGACCCAGCACAGATACGCAGTATTTT	TRBJ2-3	TRBV5-1	once	16	TRBD2